Listed below are T cell receptor beta chains from one sample, sequenced in a study of T cell responses to AZD1222 COVID-19 vaccine. Here immunoSEQ multiplex PCR was the method, and the copy in TCRdb shows in-frame clones only, minus some. This table holds some 110,000 clones, about 89% found once. The sequences come from peripheral blood, collected 28 days after the second AZD1222 dose. These receptors originate from an adult who received the AZD1222 COVID-19 vaccine. CDR3s include the opening cysteine and the closing phenylalanine or tryptophan. Each record gives: clone size, J gene, V gene, CDR3 protein. Rows give clone size only sometimes, using once, few, many, or a class for an expanded clone.

size: -; J: TRBJ2-7; V: TRBV7-8; CDR3: CASSLGAYEQYF
size: -; J: TRBJ2-7; V: TRBV30; CDR3: CAWSVSRFTEQYF
size: few; J: TRBJ2-3; V: TRBV5-1; CDR3: CASSLIPGPPDTQYF
size: -; J: TRBJ2-2; V: TRBV4-1; CDR3: CASSQVWGLPGELFF
size: -; J: TRBJ1-2; V: TRBV3-1/TRBV3-2; CDR3: CATADRGYGYTF
size: few; J: TRBJ2-1; V: TRBV7-9; CDR3: CASSLYYNEQFF
size: once; J: TRBJ2-7; V: TRBV28; CDR3: CASRGPGTGVRNEQYF
size: -; J: TRBJ1-2; V: TRBV18; CDR3: CASSPDRGYTF
size: -; J: TRBJ2-7; V: TRBV12-3/TRBV12-4; CDR3: CASSPDGGHEQYF
size: -; J: TRBJ2-5; V: TRBV7-2; CDR3: CASSTDRRETQYF
size: -; J: TRBJ1-5; V: TRBV7-2; CDR3: CASSLEAGVKPQHF
size: -; J: TRBJ1-1; V: TRBV10-1; CDR3: CASSESIHRGMNTEAFF